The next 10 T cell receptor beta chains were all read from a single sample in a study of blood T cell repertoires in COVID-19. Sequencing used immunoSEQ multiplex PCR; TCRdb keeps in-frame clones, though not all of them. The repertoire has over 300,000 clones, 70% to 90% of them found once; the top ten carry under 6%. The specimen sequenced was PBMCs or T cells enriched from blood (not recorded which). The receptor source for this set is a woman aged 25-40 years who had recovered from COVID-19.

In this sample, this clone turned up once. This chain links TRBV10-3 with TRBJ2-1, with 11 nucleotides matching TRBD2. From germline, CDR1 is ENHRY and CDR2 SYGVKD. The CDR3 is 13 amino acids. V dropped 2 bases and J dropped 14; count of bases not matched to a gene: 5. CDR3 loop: CAISELLLAGEFF. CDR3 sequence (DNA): TGTGCCATCAGTGAGCTGTTACTAGCGGGGGAGTTCTTC.

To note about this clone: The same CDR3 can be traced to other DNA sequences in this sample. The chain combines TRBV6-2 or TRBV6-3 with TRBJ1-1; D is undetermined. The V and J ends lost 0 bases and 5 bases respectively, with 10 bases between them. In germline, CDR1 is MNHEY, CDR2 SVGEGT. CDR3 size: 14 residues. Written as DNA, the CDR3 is TGTGCCAGCAGTTACTCGGCCGGCGGAACTGAAGCTTTCTTT. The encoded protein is CASSYSAGGTEAFF.

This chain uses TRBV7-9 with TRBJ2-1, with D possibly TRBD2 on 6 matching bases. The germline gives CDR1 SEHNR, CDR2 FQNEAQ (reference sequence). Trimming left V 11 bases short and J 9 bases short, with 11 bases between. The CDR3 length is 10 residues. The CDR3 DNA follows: TGTGCCGGAGGGGTGGGTGAGCAGTTCTTC. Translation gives CAGGVGEQFF.

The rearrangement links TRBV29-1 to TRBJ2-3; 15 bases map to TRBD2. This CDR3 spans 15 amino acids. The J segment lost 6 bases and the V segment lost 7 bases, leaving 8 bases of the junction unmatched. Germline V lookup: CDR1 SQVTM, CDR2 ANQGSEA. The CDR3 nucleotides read TGCAGCGCCCGGGGACTAGCGGGGGGAACGGATACGCAGTATTTT. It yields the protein CSARGLAGGTDTQYF.

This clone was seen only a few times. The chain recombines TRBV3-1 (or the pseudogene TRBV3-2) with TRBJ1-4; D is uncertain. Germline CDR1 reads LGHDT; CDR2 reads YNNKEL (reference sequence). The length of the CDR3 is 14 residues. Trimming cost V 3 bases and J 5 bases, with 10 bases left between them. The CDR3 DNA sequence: TGTGCCAGCAGCCACTTACAACAAAATGAAAAACTGTTTTTT. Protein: CASSHLQQNEKLFF.

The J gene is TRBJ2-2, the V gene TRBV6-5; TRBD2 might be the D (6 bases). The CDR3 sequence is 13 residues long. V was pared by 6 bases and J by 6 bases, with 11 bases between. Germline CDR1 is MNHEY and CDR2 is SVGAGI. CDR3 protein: CASRASVSGELFF. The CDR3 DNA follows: TGTGCCAGCAGGGCTAGCGTGTCCGGGGAGCTGTTTTTT.

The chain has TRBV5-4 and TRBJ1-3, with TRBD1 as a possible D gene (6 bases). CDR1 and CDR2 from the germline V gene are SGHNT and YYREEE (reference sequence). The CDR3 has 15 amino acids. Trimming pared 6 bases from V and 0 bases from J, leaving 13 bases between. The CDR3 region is CASTYGGNSGNTIYF. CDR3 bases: TGTGCCAGCACCTATGGGGGCAACTCTGGAAACACCATATATTTT.

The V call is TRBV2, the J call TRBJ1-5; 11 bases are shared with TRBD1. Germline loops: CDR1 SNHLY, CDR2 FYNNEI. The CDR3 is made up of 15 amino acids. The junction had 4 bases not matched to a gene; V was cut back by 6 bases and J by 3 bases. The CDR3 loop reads CASSGQGATNQPQHF. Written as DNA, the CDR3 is TGTGCCAGCAGCGGACAGGGGGCCACCAATCAGCCCCAGCATTTT.

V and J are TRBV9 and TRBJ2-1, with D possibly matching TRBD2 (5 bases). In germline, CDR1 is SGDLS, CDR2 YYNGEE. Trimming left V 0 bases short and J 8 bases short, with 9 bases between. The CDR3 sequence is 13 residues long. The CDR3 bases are TGTGCCAGCAGCGTAGCCGGGGAGCATGAGCAGTTCTTC. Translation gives CASSVAGEHEQFF.

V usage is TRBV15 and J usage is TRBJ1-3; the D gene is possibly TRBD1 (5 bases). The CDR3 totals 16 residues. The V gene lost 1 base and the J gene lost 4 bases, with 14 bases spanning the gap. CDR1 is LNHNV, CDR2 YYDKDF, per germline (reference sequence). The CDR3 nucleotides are TGTGCCACCAGCAGAGGGGAGGGGATGTCGGGAAACACCATATATTTT. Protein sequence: CATSRGEGMSGNTIYF. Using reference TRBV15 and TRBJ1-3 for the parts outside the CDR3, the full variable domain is DAMVIQNPRYQVTQFGKPVTLSCSQTLNHNVMYWYQQKSSQAPKLLFHYYDKDFNNEADTPDNFQSRRPNTSFCFLDIRSPGLGDTAMYLCATSRGEGMSGNTIYFGEGSWLTVV.